The 25 T cell receptor beta chains below were found in one sample sequenced in a study of T cells in severe cutaneous drug reactions. TCR subtype-specific primers in iRepertoire multiplex PCR prepared libraries for bulk and single-cell sequencing. TCRdb reprocessed the multiplex PCR reads and reports one entry per CDR3 protein, with no DNA. In all, the sample yields 9,000 to 13,000 distinct CDR3 sequences. The donors had carbamazepine-induced Stevens-Johnson syndrome or toxic epidermal necrolysis. The specimen was cells from a skin blister. The receptors originated from a human donor with Stevens-Johnson syndrome, a severe cutaneous drug reaction.

The chain is built from TRBV20-1 and TRBJ2-7; with no DNA, the TCRdb D assignment of TRBD1 cannot be verified. This CDR3 comprises 16 residues. CDR1 is DFQATT and CDR2 is SNEGSKA in the germline V gene (reference sequence). The CDR3 spells CSARDPGAGKLGEQYF.

The chain links TRBV20-1 to TRBJ2-7; TCRdb gives TRBD2 as the D gene, but with no DNA this cannot be confirmed. The CDR3 consists of 16 residues. The germline CDR1 and CDR2 sequences are DFQATT and SNEGSKA (reference sequence). This CDR3 is CSARDSSSGRGYEQYF.

The V call is TRBV20-1, the J call TRBJ1-5; with no DNA, the TCRdb D assignment of TRBD1 cannot be verified. CDR3 length: 14 amino acids. Germline lookup yields CDR1 DFQATT and CDR2 SNEGSKA (reference sequence). The CDR3 loop reads CSARSGVSNQPQHF.

The chain recombines TRBV29-1 with TRBJ2-3; the TCRdb D gene call, TRBD1, has no DNA to confirm it. There are 14 residues in the CDR3. Germline loops: CDR1 SQVTM, CDR2 ANQGSEA. This chain's CDR3 is CSAEAGTATDTQYF.

The gene calls are TRBV29-1 and TRBJ2-1; the TRBD1 assignment by TCRdb is unverifiable without DNA. The CDR3 spans 15 residues. CDR1 and CDR2 (germline): SQVTM, ANQGSEA. CDR3 in amino acids: CSIKRGARSHNEQFF.

The chain combines TRBV29-1 with TRBJ2-2; there is no DNA to check the TCRdb D call of TRBD2. CDR3 length equals 15 residues. Germline V gene lookup returns CDR1 SQVTM and CDR2 ANQGSEA. CDR3 sequence: CSVEERGGDTGELFF.

This chain uses TRBV29-1 with TRBJ1-1; as DNA is missing, the TRBD1 call by TCRdb cannot be tested. Germline CDR1 SQVTM, CDR2 ANQGSEA. This CDR3 region has 13 residues. This chain's CDR3 is CSVKGQGAVEAFF.

The V call is TRBV6-1, the J call TRBJ2-1; as DNA is missing, the TRBD1 call by TCRdb cannot be tested. The CDR3 totals 14 residues. CDR1 MNHNS and CDR2 SASEGT come from the germline V gene. CDR3: CASSRGTVYNEQFF.

The CDR3 loop is CSVERGKTEAFF. This chain joins TRBV29-1 and TRBJ1-1; TCRdb's assignment of TRBD1 cannot be checked, as there is no DNA. CDR3 length: 12 amino acids. Germline V gives CDR1 SQVTM, CDR2 ANQGSEA.

The J gene is TRBJ1-5, the V gene TRBV20-1. The CDR3 covers 14 residues. The germline CDR1 and CDR2 sequences are DFQATT and SNEGSKA (reference sequence). CDR3 sequence reads: CSARRGGVNQPQHF.

The chain uses TRBV20-1 and TRBJ1-5. Germline V gene data show CDR1 as DFQATT and CDR2 as SNEGSKA (reference sequence). The CDR3 runs 18 residues. The CDR3 protein is CSARDIQGGPYSNQPQHF.

This clonotype is deemed medium-sized (0.01 to 0.1%) by its frequency. J is TRBJ2-2 and V is TRBV24-1. From germline, CDR1 is KGHDR and CDR2 SFDVKD. The CDR3 contains 16 residues. CDR3 amino acids: CATSDLGSISTGELFF.

The chain employs TRBV20-1 and TRBJ2-1; checking the TCRdb D call of TRBD2 is not possible without DNA. Per the germline V gene, CDR1 is DFQATT and CDR2 is SNEGSKA (reference sequence). This CDR3 spans 13 amino acids. CDR3 region: CSAWAGVYNEQFF.

The chain combines TRBV20-1 with TRBJ2-1; TCRdb's D gene call, TRBD1, goes unchecked for lack of DNA. The CDR3 has 14 amino acids. Germline CDR1 DFQATT, CDR2 SNEGSKA (reference sequence). The CDR3 loop reads CSARPRTGYNEQFF.

Measured by frequency, this clonotype is medium-sized. The chain recombines TRBV12-3 or TRBV12-4 with TRBJ1-3. The CDR3 is 12 amino acids. CDR3 amino acids: CASSPSGNTIYF.

J is TRBJ1-2 and V is TRBV20-1. This CDR3 contains 13 residues. Germline V gene data show CDR1 as DFQATT and CDR2 as SNEGSKA (reference sequence). The CDR3 spells CSARVRRLDGYTF.

Its frequency marks this clonotype as medium-sized. The gene calls are TRBV20-1 and TRBJ2-5; TCRdb reports TRBD1, a call that lacks DNA to check it against. The CDR3 consists of 15 residues. Germline V gene data show CDR1 as DFQATT and CDR2 as SNEGSKA (reference sequence). Here the CDR3 reads CSAIIGRRGRETQYF.

The chain uses TRBV16 and TRBJ2-7; there is no DNA to check the TCRdb D call of TRBD1. CDR3 length: 15 amino acids. CDR1 and CDR2 from the germline V gene are KGHSY and FQNENV. The CDR3 here is CASKGAGTGPYEQYF.

This chain connects TRBV20-1 to TRBJ2-2. CDR3 length: 14 amino acids. CDR1 and CDR2 from the germline V gene are DFQATT and SNEGSKA (reference sequence). The CDR3 protein is CSARTVSNTGELFF.

This rearrangement joins TRBV20-1 to TRBJ2-6. In germline, CDR1 is DFQATT, CDR2 SNEGSKA (reference sequence). The CDR3 extends over 16 amino acids. The CDR3: CSARAGLHSGANVLTF.

By frequency, this clonotype registers medium-sized. The J gene is TRBJ2-1, the V gene TRBV20-1; as DNA is missing, the TRBD2 call by TCRdb cannot be tested. The germline gives CDR1 DFQATT, CDR2 SNEGSKA (reference sequence). CDR3 length equals 13 residues. CDR3 region: CSASRASGNEQFF.

This sequence joins TRBV20-1 and TRBJ2-7; TCRdb indicates TRBD1, and absent DNA this call remains unverified. The CDR3 covers 15 residues. CDR1 is DFQATT, CDR2 SNEGSKA, per germline (reference sequence). The CDR3 is CSAREVGGSFDEQYF.

This chain links TRBV29-1 with TRBJ2-5; the D gene TCRdb calls, TRBD2, cannot be checked with no DNA. CDR1 is SQVTM, CDR2 ANQGSEA, per germline. CDR3 length: 14 residues. The chain's CDR3 is CSVGSGTSVETQYF.

CDR3 loop: CSARPGQGAGYGYTF. The V and J genes are TRBV20-1 and TRBJ1-2; with no DNA, the TCRdb D assignment of TRBD1 cannot be verified. CDR1 is DFQATT, CDR2 SNEGSKA, per germline (reference sequence). CDR3 length: 15 residues.

J is TRBJ2-7 and V is TRBV29-1; TCRdb lists TRBD1, though no DNA is available to test this call. CDR3 length equals 13 residues. Germline lookup yields CDR1 SQVTM and CDR2 ANQGSEA. CDR3 amino acids: CSVERTGGRLQYF.